This is a list of T cell receptor beta chains from one sample in a study of shared clonotypes between healthy human individuals. Sequenced by immunoSEQ multiplex PCR; TCRdb stores in-frame clones only, minus some. The sample shows about a million clones, 65% to 80% of them seen only once. The sample was memory CD4+ T cells sorted from blood. These receptors were taken from a man between 18 and 29 years old in good health. CDR3s include the opening cysteine and the closing phenylalanine or tryptophan. A D gene is named only where the DNA matches it firmly. The size of a clone is reported for some rows only, either as once, few or many, or as a class for expanded clones.

NA	TRBV14	NA	TRBJ2-5	CASSQDRSETQYF	TGTGCCAGCAGCCAAGATCGGTCAGAGACCCAGTACTTC
NA	TRBV5-1	NA	TRBJ1-1	CASSSDPSMNTEAFF	TGCGCCAGCAGCTCAGACCCTTCCATGAACACTGAAGCTTTCTTT
NA	TRBV12-5	TRBD2	TRBJ2-7	CASGFVSGSYFIEQYF	TGTGCTAGTGGTTTTGTAAGCGGGAGTTACTTTATCGAGCAGTACTTC
NA	TRBV7-9	TRBD2	TRBJ2-7	CASSLGEGEQYF	TGTGCCAGCAGCTTAGGGGAGGGGGAGCAGTACTTC
few	TRBV4-1	NA	TRBJ2-7	CASSQGDGPYEQYF	TGCGCCAGCAGCCAAGGCGACGGCCCATACGAGCAGTACTTC
NA	TRBV10-3	NA	TRBJ1-4	CAISRTDSNEKLFF	TGTGCCATCAGTAGGACGGATTCTAATGAAAAACTGTTTTTT
many	TRBV6-1	NA	TRBJ2-5	CASSEALTGAAVAETQYF	TGTGCCAGCAGTGAAGCTTTGACGGGGGCCGCGGTAGCAGAGACCCAGTACTTC
NA	TRBV9	TRBD1	TRBJ2-1	CASSPGQGYYNEQFF	TGTGCCAGCAGCCCGGGACAGGGTTACTACAATGAGCAGTTCTTC
NA	TRBV5-4	TRBD1	TRBJ1-3	CASSMDRGGNTIYF	TGTGCCAGCAGCATGGACAGGGGTGGAAACACCATATATTTT
NA	TRBV19	NA	TRBJ2-3	CASRETAASTDTQYF	TGTGCCAGTAGGGAGACAGCTGCCAGCACAGATACGCAGTATTTT
NA	TRBV9	NA	TRBJ1-3	CASSVQESGNTIYF	TGTGCCAGCAGCGTACAGGAATCTGGAAACACCATATATTTT
NA	TRBV9	NA	TRBJ1-2	CASSDGPSTGEYGYTF	TGTGCCAGCAGCGACGGACCGTCTACCGGAGAATATGGCTACACCTTC
NA	TRBV2	NA	TRBJ1-6	CASTLTRANNSPLHF	TGTGCCAGCACTTTGACGCGGGCCAATAATTCACCCCTCCACTTT
once	TRBV10-2	NA	TRBJ2-5	CASMRGMSETQYF	TGCGCCAGCATGAGGGGGATGAGTGAGACCCAGTACTTC
NA	TRBV28	TRBD1	TRBJ1-2	CASSPPPGTGEGNGYTF	TGTGCCAGCAGTCCACCCCCCGGGACAGGGGAAGGGAATGGCTACACCTTC
NA	TRBV7-2	NA	TRBJ2-2	CASSLVATGELFF	TGTGCCAGCAGCTTAGTTGCGACCGGGGAGCTGTTTTTT
NA	TRBV5-1	NA	TRBJ2-1	CASSLDSGRDEQFF	TGCGCCAGCAGCTTGGACTCGGGGCGGGATGAGCAGTTCTTC
NA	TRBV6-6	TRBD2	TRBJ2-1	CATTGLAGSSYNEQFF	TGTGCCACCACAGGTCTAGCGGGCTCCTCCTACAATGAGCAGTTCTTC
once	TRBV6-6	TRBD2	TRBJ2-3	CASSLSSGGGSDTQYF	TGTGCCAGCAGTTTAAGTAGCGGCGGGGGTTCGGATACGCAGTATTTT
NA	TRBV5-4	NA	TRBJ1-2	CASSSAGINYGYTF	TGTGCCAGCAGCTCGGCGGGAATCAACTATGGCTACACCTTC
few	TRBV7-9	NA	TRBJ1-4	CASSLRTATNEKLFF	TGTGCCAGCAGCTTACGGACAGCAACTAATGAAAAACTGTTTTTT
NA	TRBV10-3	NA	TRBJ2-3	CAISDTAKGERSDTQYF	TGTGCCATCAGTGACACGGCGAAGGGAGAAAGGTCAGATACGCAGTATTTT
once	TRBV18	NA	TRBJ2-3	CASSPPRLVQYF	TGTGCCAGCTCACCACCCCGTTTGGTGCAGTATTTT
NA	TRBV6-1	TRBD1	TRBJ1-2	CASDRGNYGYTF	TGTGCCAGTGACAGGGGGAACTATGGCTACACCTTC
few	TRBV11-1	TRBD1	TRBJ1-1	CASSPKTGGGGTEAFF	TGTGCCAGCAGTCCGAAGACAGGGGGCGGAGGCACTGAAGCTTTCTTT
NA	TRBV7-2	NA	TRBJ2-2	CASSPRVANTGELFF	TGTGCCAGCAGCCCTAGGGTAGCGAACACCGGGGAGCTGTTTTTT
NA	TRBV6-5	NA	TRBJ1-1	CASLWGIVTGEAFF	TGTGCCAGCCTCTGGGGCATCGTAACGGGTGAAGCTTTCTTT
NA	TRBV18	NA	TRBJ2-5	CASSDRDRKETQYF	TGTGCCAGCTCGGACCGCGACCGAAAAGAGACCCAGTACTTC
NA	TRBV7-2	NA	TRBJ1-6	CASLLGGSPLHF	TGTGCCAGCTTGTTGGGGGGTTCACCCCTCCACTTT
few	TRBV29-1	TRBD1	TRBJ1-3	CSVVGTGTGNTIYF	TGCAGCGTTGTCGGGACAGGGACGGGAAACACCATATATTTT
NA	TRBV28	NA	TRBJ1-6	CASSASEGNNSPLHF	TGTGCCAGCAGCGCCTCCGAGGGGAATAATTCACCCCTCCACTTT